This is a list of T cell receptor beta chains from one sample in a study of blood T cell repertoires in COVID-19. The assay was immunoSEQ multiplex PCR, and TCRdb's table has in-frame clones only and misses some. The profile shows 200,000 to 250,000 clones, approximately 88% of them singletons. What was sequenced was PBMCs or T cells enriched from blood (not recorded which). The source is a woman aged 25-40 years who had been exposed to COVID-19. Both conserved end residues are part of each CDR3. Each record gives: D gene, J gene, V gene, clone size, CDR3 protein, CDR3 DNA. A D gene is named only where the DNA matches it firmly. Size is omitted from some rows. Given values are once, few, many or a class for expanded clones.

TRBD1,TRBJ1-6,TRBV6-5,.,CASNRGQGESPLHF,TGTGCCAGCAATCGCGGACAGGGCGAATCACCCCTCCACTTT
TRBD2,TRBJ2-7,TRBV30,.,CACLLAGVREQYF,TGTGCCTGCTTACTAGCGGGAGTACGCGAGCAGTACTTC
.,TRBJ2-5,TRBV12-3/TRBV12-4,once,CASSLVGETQYF,TGTGCCAGCAGTTTAGTTGGCGAGACCCAGTACTTC
.,TRBJ2-4,TRBV18,.,CASSPQQASDIQYF,TGTGCCAGCTCACCGCAACAGGCTTCTGACATTCAGTACTTC
.,TRBJ1-2,TRBV30,.,CAWNRGGGYTF,TGTGCCTGGAATAGGGGGGGTGGCTACACCTTC
.,TRBJ1-6,TRBV5-1,.,CASSLRDNSPLHF,TGCGCCAGCAGCTTGAGAGATAATTCACCCCTCCACTTT
.,TRBJ1-1,TRBV6-2/TRBV6-3,.,CASRYAGLNTEAFF,TGTGCCAGCAGATACGCAGGGTTGAACACTGAAGCTTTCTTT
TRBD1,TRBJ1-4,TRBV28,.,CASSLQGAVEVGEKLFF,TGTGCCAGCAGTTTACAGGGGGCGGTCGAAGTAGGTGAAAAACTGTTTTTT
TRBD1,TRBJ2-2,TRBV19,once,CAGRTGGTGELFF,TGTGCCGGGAGAACAGGGGGAACCGGGGAGCTGTTTTTT
.,TRBJ1-2,TRBV6-5,.,CASLAGNYGYTF,TGTGCCAGCCTGGCAGGGAACTATGGCTACACCTTC
TRBD1,TRBJ1-2,TRBV27,few,CASSKTGGRDYGYTF,TGTGCCAGCAGCAAGACAGGGGGCAGGGACTATGGCTACACCTTC
TRBD2,TRBJ2-5,TRBV4-1,few,CASSRAGGHLETQYF,TGCGCCAGCAGCCGAGCGGGAGGGCACCTGGAGACCCAGTACTTC
.,TRBJ1-2,TRBV28,.,CASSLSSRVLNGYTF,TGTGCCAGCAGTTTATCTTCCAGGGTTTTAAATGGCTACACCTTC
.,TRBJ2-2,TRBV3-1/TRBV3-2,.,CASSPQGSGELFF,TGTGCCAGCAGCCCTCAGGGATCCGGGGAGCTGTTTTTT
.,TRBJ1-1,TRBV19,.,CASSILGENTEAFF,TGTGCCAGTAGTATTTTAGGGGAGAACACTGAAGCTTTCTTT
TRBD2,TRBJ2-7,TRBV28,.,CASSRTSGGPYEQYF,TGTGCCAGCAGCCGGACTAGCGGGGGACCCTACGAGCAGTACTTC
.,TRBJ2-1,TRBV11-2,.,CASSTRNEQFF,TGTGCCAGCAGCACTAGAAATGAGCAGTTCTTC
.,TRBJ1-5,TRBV7-6,once,CASSLGGNGNQPQHF,TGTGCCAGCAGCTTGGGAGGGAATGGTAATCAGCCCCAGCATTTT
.,TRBJ1-6,TRBV2,.,CASSADFSASTLHF,TGTGCCAGCAGTGCAGACTTTTCCGCGAGTACCCTCCACTTT
.,TRBJ1-5,TRBV2,.,CASSRRAGASQPQHF,TGTGCCAGCAGTCGAAGGGCGGGGGCGAGTCAGCCCCAGCATTTT
.,TRBJ2-3,TRBV18,.,CASSRLLLRRGYTDTQYF,TGTGCCAGCTCACGCCTTTTGTTACGTCGCGGCTACACAGATACGCAGTATTTT
TRBD1,TRBJ1-1,TRBV5-6,.,CASSLFHGTGLTEAFF,TGTGCCAGCAGCTTGTTTCATGGGACAGGGCTAACTGAAGCTTTCTTT
TRBD1,TRBJ1-1,TRBV6-5,.,CASSPDRGPYTEAFF,TGTGCCAGCAGCCCAGACAGGGGGCCGTACACTGAAGCTTTCTTT
.,TRBJ2-3,TRBV6-5,few,CASSLQSLRSTDTQYF,TGTGCCAGCAGTTTACAGAGTCTCCGCTCCACAGATACGCAGTATTTT
.,TRBJ1-2,TRBV19,.,CASRMAGDVGGYTF,TGTGCCAGTAGGATGGCAGGGGATGTAGGCGGCTACACCTTC
.,TRBJ2-1,TRBV30,.,CAWTTRENEQFF,TGTGCCTGGACGACTAGGGAGAATGAGCAGTTCTTC
TRBD1,TRBJ2-7,TRBV9,.,CASSVGGGQGAFEQYF,TGTGCCAGCAGCGTAGGGGGTGGACAGGGGGCGTTCGAGCAGTACTTC
TRBD2,TRBJ2-7,TRBV2,.,CASSPLAGGFNSYEQYF,TGTGCCAGCAGTCCACTAGCGGGAGGGTTTAACTCCTACGAGCAGTACTTC
.,TRBJ2-7,TRBV4-2,few,CASSQDLENPGVSVYEQYF,TGTGCCAGCAGCCAAGATCTGGAGAACCCGGGGGTATCAGTCTACGAGCAGTACTTC
.,TRBJ1-1,TRBV3-1/TRBV3-2,.,CASSLEASNTEAFF,TGTGCCAGCAGCCTTGAGGCCTCTAACACTGAAGCTTTCTTT
.,TRBJ1-4,TRBV19,.,CAARATGYNEKLFF,TGTGCCGCTAGGGCGACAGGCTATAATGAAAAACTGTTTTTT
.,TRBJ1-5,TRBV19,.,CASSILRQDNQPQHF,TGTGCCAGTAGTATTTTGCGACAAGACAATCAGCCCCAGCATTTT
.,TRBJ2-5,TRBV9,.,CASSLPLGGAETQYF,TGTGCCAGCAGCCTCCCCCTGGGGGGAGCAGAGACCCAGTACTTC
.,TRBJ2-1,TRBV29-1,.,CSVMELGEQFF,TGCAGCGTTATGGAGCTCGGGGAGCAGTTCTTC
.,TRBJ1-2,TRBV9,.,CASSVDPDSPTGYTF,TGTGCCAGCAGCGTAGACCCGGACAGCCCCACTGGCTACACCTTC
TRBD1,TRBJ1-1,TRBV5-1,.,CASSLTGGLNTEAFF,TGCGCCAGCAGCTTGACAGGGGGGCTGAACACTGAAGCTTTCTTT
TRBD1,TRBJ2-7,TRBV29-1,.,CSPMGQGAYEQYF,TGCAGCCCCATGGGGCAGGGGGCTTACGAGCAGTACTTC
.,TRBJ2-1,TRBV12-3/TRBV12-4,.,CASSLVNQEQFF,TGTGCCAGCAGTTTAGTTAATCAGGAGCAGTTCTTC
TRBD1,TRBJ2-7,TRBV18,.,CASSPDRGAEQYF,TGTGCCAGCTCACCGGACAGGGGAGCCGAGCAGTACTTC
TRBD2,TRBJ2-1,TRBV28,.,CASSRAPSGRNEQFF,TGTGCCAGCAGTAGGGCACCTAGCGGGAGGAATGAGCAGTTCTTC
TRBD2,TRBJ2-1,TRBV25-1,.,CASSVHRGLASNEQFF,TGTGCCAGCAGTGTACACCGAGGACTAGCGAGCAATGAGCAGTTCTTC
.,TRBJ2-7,TRBV9,once,CASSVDPGERNEQYF,TGTGCCAGCAGCGTAGATCCGGGAGAAAGAAACGAGCAGTACTTC
TRBD1,TRBJ1-1,TRBV24-1,.,CATSDTQGARDSEAFF,TGTGCCACCAGTGATACCCAGGGGGCGCGTGACTCTGAAGCTTTCTTT
TRBD2,TRBJ2-7,TRBV6-1,many,CASSEGTSGSYEQYF,TGTGCCAGCAGTGAAGGGACTAGCGGGAGCTACGAGCAGTACTTC
TRBD1,TRBJ1-3,TRBV7-2,.,CASSLGDSRGNTIYF,TGTGCCAGCAGCTTAGGGGACAGCCGTGGAAACACCATATATTTT
TRBD1,TRBJ1-3,TRBV5-1,many,CASSFGQGDTIYF,TGCGCCAGCAGCTTCGGACAGGGAGACACCATATATTTT
TRBD1,TRBJ1-1,TRBV29-1,.,CSVARTGAEAFF,TGCAGCGTTGCCAGGACAGGGGCTGAAGCTTTCTTT